The 17 T cell receptor beta chains listed next were all sequenced from one sample in a study of cytomegalovirus exposure and HLA in healthy donors. TCRdb's copy holds only in-frame clones and misses some; the assay was immunoSEQ multiplex PCR. Altogether approximately 150,000 clones are present, around nine tenths being singletons, with the ten largest covering roughly 2.6%. The sample taken for sequencing was PBMCs. Receptors were obtained from a man in his late teens or twenties in good health and CMV-seropositive.

The chain has TRBV5-1 and TRBJ2-1; 10 bases match TRBD2. The CDR3 totals 18 residues. V shed 0 bases and J 1 base; nucleotides not matched to a gene: 7. CDR1 is SGHRS and CDR2 is YFSETQ in the germline V gene. The CDR3 nucleotides read TGCGCCAGCAGCTTGGGTTCTAGCGGGAGTTTTTCCTACAATGAGCAGTTCTTC. Amino acid sequence: CASSLGSSGSFSYNEQFF.

The chain is built from TRBV27 and TRBJ1-1, with TRBD1 identical over 9 bases. CDR1 MNHEY and CDR2 SMNVEV come from the germline V gene (reference sequence). The CDR3 spans 14 residues. J gave up 5 bases and V 2 bases, and 3 bases lay outside the gene matches. Here the CDR3 DNA reads TGTGCCAGCAGTTTAGGGGACAGGGTAACTGAAGCTTTCTTT. It translates to CASSLGDRVTEAFF.

The CDR3 DNA reads as TGTGCCAGTACAGCTGGAGGGAATGAAGCTTTCTTT. Protein product: CASTAGGNEAFF. V gene TRBV19 combines with J gene TRBJ1-1; D call uncertain. V was cut by 7 bases and J by 7 bases, with 13 bases left in between. The CDR3 runs 12 residues. CDR1 and CDR2 (germline): LNHDA, SQIVND (reference sequence).

The J gene is TRBJ2-1, the V gene TRBV11-1; 14 bases map to TRBD2. The CDR3 runs 15 residues. Germline lookup yields CDR1 SGHAT and CDR2 FQDESV (reference sequence). Trimming at V came to 4 bases and at J to 9 bases, leaving 5 bases not matched to a gene. The CDR3 region has the DNA TGTGCCAGCAGCTCCGGGACTAGCGGGAGAAGTGAGCAGTTCTTC. Translating it yields CASSSGTSGRSEQFF.

V and J are TRBV5-1 and TRBJ2-2; tentative D call: TRBD1 (8 bases). The germline gives CDR1 SGHRS, CDR2 YFSETQ. With 2 bases removed from V and 6 bases from J, the gap between germline ends came to 20 bases. CDR3 length equals 17 residues. The chain's CDR3 is CASSLRGGQGAPGELFF. For the CDR3, the DNA is TGCGCCAGCAGCTTAAGGGGGGGCCAGGGGGCTCCCGGGGAGCTGTTTTTT. Full variable domain (remainder filled in from reference TRBV5-1 and TRBJ2-2): KAGVTQTPRYLIKTRGQQVTLSCSPISGHRSVSWYQQTPGQGLQFLFEYFSETQRNKGNFPGRFSGRQFSNSRSEMNVSTLELGDSALYLCASSLRGGQGAPGELFFGEGSRLTVL.

This clone appeared a single time. Germline and junction disagree at one end, which may indicate a read error. The V call is TRBV27, the J call TRBJ1-4; no clear D gene. This CDR3 contains 16 residues. The germline gives CDR1 MNHEY, CDR2 SMNVEV (reference sequence). CDR3 bases: TGTGCCAGCTCAAAAGGGAGGTGGGTGGATAATGAGAAACTGTTTTTT. Translation: CASSKGRWVDNEKLFF.

The rearrangement joins TRBV5-1 to TRBJ1-4, with a weak D call TRBD1 (6 bases). V was trimmed by 4 bases and J by 0 bases, leaving 10 bases between them. CDR3 length equals 15 residues. Germline CDR1 SGHRS, CDR2 YFSETQ. CDR3 DNA sequence: TGCGCCAGCAGCACAAGACAGGCAACTAATGAAAAACTGTTTTTT. Encoded protein: CASSTRQATNEKLFF.

This clone occurred once. This chain connects TRBV7-9 to TRBJ2-2, with 11 bases that match TRBD2. CDR1 SEHNR and CDR2 FQNEAQ come from the germline V gene (reference sequence). The trim removed 5 bases at V and 4 bases at J, leaving 3 bases unmatched. The CDR3 contains 15 residues. The CDR3 DNA reads as TGTGCCAGCAGCCCCGGGACTAGCGGCACCGGGGAGCTGTTTTTT. Its translation is CASSPGTSGTGELFF.

The V gene is TRBV6-1, the J gene TRBJ2-7, with 11 bases matching TRBD2. CDR3 length equals 16 residues. The germline gives CDR1 MNHNS, CDR2 SASEGT. After removal of 4 bases from V and 2 bases from J, the junction contained 7 bases not matched to a gene. For the CDR3, the DNA is TGTGCCAGCAGTGCTTGGCTAGCGGGAGGTGCCTACGAGCAGTACTTC. The encoded protein is CASSAWLAGGAYEQYF.

The V and J genes are TRBV19 and TRBJ1-5; 8 positions match TRBD1. Losses at the gene ends were 6 bases for V and 6 bases for J; bases not matched to a gene: 10. Germline lookup yields CDR1 LNHDA and CDR2 SQIVND (reference sequence). The CDR3 runs to 15 residues. The CDR3 reads CASRLWTGKGQPQHF. CDR3 coding DNA: TGTGCCAGTAGACTTTGGACAGGGAAGGGTCAGCCCCAGCATTTT.

The rearrangement links TRBV10-3 to TRBJ2-2, with TRBD2 identical over 7 bases. Germline CDR1 reads ENHRY; CDR2 reads SYGVKD. The CDR3 spans 13 residues. V was clipped by 9 bases and J by 7 bases; unmatched bases: 8. The CDR3 DNA sequence: TGTGCCATGGGGCCGCGGGAGCACGGGGAGCTGTTTTTT. This codes for CAMGPREHGELFF.

The rearrangement uses TRBV28 and TRBJ2-3; TRBD2 aligns across 8 bases. Germline V gives CDR1 MDHEN, CDR2 SYDVKM. Trimming cost V 4 bases and J 5 bases; bases outside gene matches: 5. The CDR3 has 14 residues. CDR3 amino acids: CASSSAGAEDTQYF. The CDR3 DNA follows: TGTGCCAGCAGTTCAGCGGGAGCCGAAGATACGCAGTATTTT.

The chain is built from TRBV7-9 and TRBJ1-2; D unclear. V shed 7 bases and J shed 0 bases, with 6 bases lying between them. The CDR3 is 12 amino acids. The germline V gene has CDR1 SEHNR and CDR2 FQNEAQ (reference sequence). DNA for the CDR3: TGTGCCAGCACAGACACTAACTATGGCTACACCTTC. Residues: CASTDTNYGYTF.

This chain joins TRBV5-1 and TRBJ1-1; a possible D gene is TRBD1 (5 bases). The germline V gene has CDR1 SGHRS and CDR2 YFSETQ. This CDR3 is 19 amino acids long. Trimming took 3 bases from V and 1 from J, leaving 25 bases between them. The CDR3 protein is CASSSRDAREYSWNTEAFF. Written as DNA, the CDR3 is TGCGCCAGCAGCTCCCGGGACGCCCGGGAGTACTCCTGGAACACTGAAGCTTTCTTT. The variable domain in full, with the rest retrieved from reference TRBV5-1 and TRBJ1-1, is KAGVTQTPRYLIKTRGQQVTLSCSPISGHRSVSWYQQTPGQGLQFLFEYFSETQRNKGNFPGRFSGRQFSNSRSEMNVSTLELGDSALYLCASSSRDAREYSWNTEAFFGQGTRLTVV.

This rearrangement joins TRBV27 to TRBJ1-1, with a weak D call TRBD1 (5 bases). V dropped 1 base and J dropped 4 bases, with 13 bases sitting between them. This CDR3 is built from 15 residues. The germline gives CDR1 MNHEY, CDR2 SMNVEV (reference sequence). As DNA, the CDR3 is TGTGCCAGCAGTTTATGGGGTAGGGGTGGCACTGAAGCTTTCTTT. This gives the protein CASSLWGRGGTEAFF.

The chain carries TRBV29-1 and TRBJ2-7; a possible D gene is TRBD2 (6 bases). The germline V and J ends were trimmed by 1 base and 2 bases, with 12 bases remaining between them. This CDR3 is built from 14 residues. Germline lookup yields CDR1 SQVTM and CDR2 ANQGSEA. The CDR3 spells CSVEGLGLTYEQYF. The DNA for the CDR3 is TGCAGCGTTGAAGGACTAGGACTTACCTACGAGCAGTACTTC.

The rearrangement links TRBV5-1 to TRBJ2-1, with D perhaps matching TRBD2 (5 bases). Trimming left V 4 bases short and J 2 bases short, with 10 bases between. Germline V lookup: CDR1 SGHRS, CDR2 YFSETQ. The CDR3 is 14 residues long. CDR3 region: CASSEGIAYNEQFF. CDR3 sequence (DNA): TGCGCCAGCAGCGAGGGAATTGCCTACAATGAGCAGTTCTTC.